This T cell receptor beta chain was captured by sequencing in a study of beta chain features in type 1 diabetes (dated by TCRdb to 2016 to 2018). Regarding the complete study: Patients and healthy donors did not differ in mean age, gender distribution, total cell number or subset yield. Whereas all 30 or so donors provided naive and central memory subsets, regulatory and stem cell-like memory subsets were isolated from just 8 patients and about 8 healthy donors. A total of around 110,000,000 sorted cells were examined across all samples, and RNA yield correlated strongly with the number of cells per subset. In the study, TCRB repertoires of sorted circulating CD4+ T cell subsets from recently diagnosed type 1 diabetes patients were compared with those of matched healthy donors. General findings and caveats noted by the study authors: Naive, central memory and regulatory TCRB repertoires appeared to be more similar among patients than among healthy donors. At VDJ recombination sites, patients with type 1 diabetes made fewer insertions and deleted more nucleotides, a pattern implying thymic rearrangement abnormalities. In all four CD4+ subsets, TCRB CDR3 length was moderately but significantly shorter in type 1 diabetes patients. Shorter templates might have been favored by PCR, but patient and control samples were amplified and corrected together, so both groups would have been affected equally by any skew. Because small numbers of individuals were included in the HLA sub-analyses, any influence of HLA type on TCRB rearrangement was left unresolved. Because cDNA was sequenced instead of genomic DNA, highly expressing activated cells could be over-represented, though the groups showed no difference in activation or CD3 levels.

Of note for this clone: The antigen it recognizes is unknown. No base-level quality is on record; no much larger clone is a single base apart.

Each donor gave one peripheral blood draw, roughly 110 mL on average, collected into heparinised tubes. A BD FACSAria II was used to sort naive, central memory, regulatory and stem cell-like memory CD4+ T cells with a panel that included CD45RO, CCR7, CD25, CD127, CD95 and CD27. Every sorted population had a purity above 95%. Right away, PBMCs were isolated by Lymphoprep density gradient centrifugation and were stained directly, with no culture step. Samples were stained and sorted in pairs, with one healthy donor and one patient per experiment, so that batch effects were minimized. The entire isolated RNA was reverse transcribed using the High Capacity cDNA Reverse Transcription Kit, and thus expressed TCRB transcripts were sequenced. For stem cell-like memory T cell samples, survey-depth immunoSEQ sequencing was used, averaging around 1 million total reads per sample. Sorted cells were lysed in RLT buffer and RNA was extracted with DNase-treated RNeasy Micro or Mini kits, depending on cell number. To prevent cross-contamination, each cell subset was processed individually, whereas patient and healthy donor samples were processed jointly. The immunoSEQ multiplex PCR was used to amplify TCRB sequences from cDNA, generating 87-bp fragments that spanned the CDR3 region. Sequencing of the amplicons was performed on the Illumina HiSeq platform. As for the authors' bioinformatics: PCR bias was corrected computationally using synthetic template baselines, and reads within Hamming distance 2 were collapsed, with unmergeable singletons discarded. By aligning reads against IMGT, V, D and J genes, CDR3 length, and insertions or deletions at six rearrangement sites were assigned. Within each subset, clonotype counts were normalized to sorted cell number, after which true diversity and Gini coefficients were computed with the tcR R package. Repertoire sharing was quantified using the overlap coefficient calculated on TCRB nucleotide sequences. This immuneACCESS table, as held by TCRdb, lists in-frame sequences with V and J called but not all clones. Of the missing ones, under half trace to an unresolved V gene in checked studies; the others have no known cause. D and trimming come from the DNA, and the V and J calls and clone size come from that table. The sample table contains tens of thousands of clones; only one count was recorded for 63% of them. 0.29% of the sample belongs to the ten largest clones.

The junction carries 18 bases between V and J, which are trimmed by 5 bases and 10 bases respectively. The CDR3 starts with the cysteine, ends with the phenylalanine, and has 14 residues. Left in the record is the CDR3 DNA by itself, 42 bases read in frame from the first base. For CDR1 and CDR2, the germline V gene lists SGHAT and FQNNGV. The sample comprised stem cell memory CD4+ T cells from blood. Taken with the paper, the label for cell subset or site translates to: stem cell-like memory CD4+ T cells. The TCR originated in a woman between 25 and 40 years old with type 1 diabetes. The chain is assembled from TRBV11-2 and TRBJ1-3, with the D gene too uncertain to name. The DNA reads TGTGCCAGCAGCCCCTTAGAGAAGACAATGACCATATATTTT. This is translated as CASSPLEKTMTIYF.